This is a list of T cell receptor beta chains from one sample in a study of multiple sclerosis patients with progressive multifocal leukoencephalopathy. Clones were sequenced by immunoSEQ multiplex PCR, and TCRdb holds only the in-frame ones, with some missing. The table lists 25,000 to 35,000 clones, approximately 86% of them singletons. Sequenced here: PBMCs, sampled from a patient treated with natalizumab. The source of these receptors is a woman in her forties with progressive multifocal leukoencephalopathy. Both conserved end residues are part of each CDR3. Each record gives: CDR3 protein, CDR3 DNA, D gene, clone size, J gene, V gene. The D gene is left open where the match is weak. Size is stated for part of the rows, as once, few or many counts, or as a class when the clone is expanded.

cdr3_aa: CASSIGDSFYGYTF; cdr3_nt: TGTGCCAGTAGTATAGGGGACTCCTTCTATGGCTACACCTTC; d_call: NA; clone_size: NA; j_call: TRBJ1-2; v_call: TRBV19
cdr3_aa: CASSPGRGAYEQYF; cdr3_nt: TGTGCCAGCAGCCCCGGACGAGGGGCCTACGAGCAGTACTTC; d_call: NA; clone_size: NA; j_call: TRBJ2-7; v_call: TRBV5-4
cdr3_aa: CASSLAGASSGTQYF; cdr3_nt: TGTGCCAGCAGCTTAGCGGGTGCTAGCTCGGGGACCCAGTACTTC; d_call: NA; clone_size: NA; j_call: TRBJ2-5; v_call: TRBV11-2
cdr3_aa: CATLAGDTSFGTDTQYF; cdr3_nt: TGTGCCACACTAGCGGGGGATACCTCTTTTGGCACAGATACGCAGTATTTT; d_call: TRBD2; clone_size: NA; j_call: TRBJ2-3; v_call: TRBV10-3
cdr3_aa: CASHPGGGETQYF; cdr3_nt: TGTGCCAGCCACCCCGGGGGGGGAGAGACCCAGTACTTC; d_call: TRBD2; clone_size: NA; j_call: TRBJ2-5; v_call: TRBV19
cdr3_aa: CASRAGPGNTEAFF; cdr3_nt: TGTGCCAGCAGGGCCGGTCCAGGGAACACTGAAGCTTTCTTT; d_call: NA; clone_size: NA; j_call: TRBJ1-1; v_call: TRBV5-6
cdr3_aa: CASRIAGDATEQFF; cdr3_nt: TGCGCCAGCAGAATAGCGGGAGATGCGACTGAGCAGTTCTTC; d_call: TRBD2; clone_size: NA; j_call: TRBJ2-1; v_call: TRBV5-1
cdr3_aa: CASSLEAGFSGNTIYF; cdr3_nt: TGTGCCAGCAGCTTAGAGGCGGGGTTCTCTGGAAACACCATATATTTT; d_call: NA; clone_size: NA; j_call: TRBJ1-3; v_call: TRBV7-9
cdr3_aa: CASSFSGRATDTQYF; cdr3_nt: TGTGCCAGCAGCTTCAGCGGGAGGGCCACAGATACGCAGTATTTT; d_call: TRBD2; clone_size: NA; j_call: TRBJ2-3; v_call: TRBV5-8
cdr3_aa: CASSRGPAGADEQYF; cdr3_nt: TGTGCCAGCAGTCGGGGGCCAGCGGGGGCCGACGAGCAGTACTTC; d_call: TRBD2; clone_size: NA; j_call: TRBJ2-7; v_call: TRBV13
cdr3_aa: CATTGTGISYEQYF; cdr3_nt: TGTGCCACAACCGGGACAGGTATCTCCTACGAGCAGTACTTC; d_call: TRBD1; clone_size: NA; j_call: TRBJ2-7; v_call: TRBV27
cdr3_aa: CASSQAGRGTGELFF; cdr3_nt: TGCGCCAGCAGCCAAGCCGGAAGAGGAACCGGGGAGCTGTTTTTT; d_call: NA; clone_size: NA; j_call: TRBJ2-2; v_call: TRBV4-1
cdr3_aa: CASSRSRDRAPRPQHF; cdr3_nt: TGCGCCAGCAGCCGAAGCAGGGACAGGGCCCCTCGGCCCCAGCATTTT; d_call: TRBD1; clone_size: NA; j_call: TRBJ1-5; v_call: TRBV4-1
cdr3_aa: CSVDLQVGAETQYF; cdr3_nt: TGCAGCGTTGATCTTCAGGTGGGCGCAGAGACCCAGTACTTC; d_call: NA; clone_size: NA; j_call: TRBJ2-5; v_call: TRBV29-1
cdr3_aa: CASSIGGDEQFF; cdr3_nt: TGTGCCAGTAGTATAGGAGGAGATGAGCAGTTCTTC; d_call: NA; clone_size: NA; j_call: TRBJ2-1; v_call: TRBV19
cdr3_aa: CASSPSGRAYNEQFF; cdr3_nt: TGTGCCAGCAGTCCCAGCGGGAGGGCCTACAATGAGCAGTTCTTC; d_call: TRBD2; clone_size: NA; j_call: TRBJ2-1; v_call: TRBV7-9
cdr3_aa: CASSPPGLRNTEAFF; cdr3_nt: TGTGCCAGCAGTCCCCCGGGACTCCGGAACACTGAAGCTTTCTTT; d_call: NA; clone_size: NA; j_call: TRBJ1-1; v_call: TRBV6-6
cdr3_aa: CASTRDRRNYGYTF; cdr3_nt: TGTGCCAGCACCAGGGACAGGAGGAACTATGGCTACACCTTC; d_call: TRBD1; clone_size: NA; j_call: TRBJ1-2; v_call: TRBV6-5
cdr3_aa: CASSLTQDSSYEQYF; cdr3_nt: TGCGCCAGCAGCTTAACCCAGGACAGTTCCTACGAGCAGTACTTC; d_call: NA; clone_size: NA; j_call: TRBJ2-7; v_call: TRBV5-1
cdr3_aa: CASSGEKYSNQPQHF; cdr3_nt: TGTGCCAGCAGTGGGGAGAAATATAGCAATCAGCCCCAGCATTTT; d_call: NA; clone_size: NA; j_call: TRBJ1-5; v_call: TRBV2
cdr3_aa: CAWSVRRTIAGNTIYF; cdr3_nt: TGTGCCTGGAGTGTACGTCGGACAATAGCTGGAAACACCATATATTTT; d_call: NA; clone_size: NA; j_call: TRBJ1-3; v_call: TRBV30
cdr3_aa: CASSRSSGSYNEQFF; cdr3_nt: TGTGCCAGCAGCCGATCTAGCGGGAGCTACAATGAGCAGTTCTTC; d_call: TRBD2; clone_size: NA; j_call: TRBJ2-1; v_call: TRBV28
cdr3_aa: CATRQGNSGNTIYF; cdr3_nt: TGTGCCACCCGTCAGGGAAACTCTGGAAACACCATATATTTT; d_call: NA; clone_size: few; j_call: TRBJ1-3; v_call: TRBV15
cdr3_aa: CASSQQGVTNEKLFF; cdr3_nt: TGCGCCAGCAGCCAACAGGGGGTCACTAATGAAAAACTGTTTTTT; d_call: TRBD1; clone_size: NA; j_call: TRBJ1-4; v_call: TRBV5-1
cdr3_aa: CASSLDGQRGTNEQFF; cdr3_nt: TGCGCCAGCAGCTTGGATGGCCAGCGGGGGACCAATGAGCAGTTCTTC; d_call: TRBD2; clone_size: NA; j_call: TRBJ2-1; v_call: TRBV5-1
cdr3_aa: CASNPTIGARGNYGYTF; cdr3_nt: TGCGCCAGCAACCCGACCATCGGGGCGCGGGGAAACTATGGCTACACCTTC; d_call: NA; clone_size: NA; j_call: TRBJ1-2; v_call: TRBV5-1
cdr3_aa: CASSIAQGSVQPQHF; cdr3_nt: TGTGCCAGTAGTATCGCTCAGGGATCGGTTCAGCCCCAGCATTTT; d_call: NA; clone_size: NA; j_call: TRBJ1-5; v_call: TRBV19
cdr3_aa: CASSPGGISGNTIYF; cdr3_nt: TGCGCCAGCAGCCCGGGGGGGATCTCTGGAAACACCATATATTTT; d_call: NA; clone_size: NA; j_call: TRBJ1-3; v_call: TRBV4-3
cdr3_aa: CASSPLKNYEQFF; cdr3_nt: TGTGCCAGCAGCCCACTCAAGAACTATGAGCAGTTCTTC; d_call: NA; clone_size: NA; j_call: TRBJ2-1; v_call: TRBV7-2
cdr3_aa: CASSPTGFYYGYTF; cdr3_nt: TGTGCCAGCAGCCCAACCGGGTTCTACTATGGCTACACCTTC; d_call: NA; clone_size: NA; j_call: TRBJ1-2; v_call: TRBV28
cdr3_aa: CASSDPIGTEAFF; cdr3_nt: TGTGCCAGCAGTGATCCGATAGGCACTGAAGCTTTCTTT; d_call: NA; clone_size: NA; j_call: TRBJ1-1; v_call: TRBV25-1
cdr3_aa: CASSLRYDGSYEQYF; cdr3_nt: TGTGCCAGCAGCTTAAGGTATGACGGTTCCTACGAGCAGTACTTC; d_call: NA; clone_size: NA; j_call: TRBJ2-7; v_call: TRBV7-2
cdr3_aa: CASCQSNQPQHF; cdr3_nt: TGTGCCAGCTGTCAGAGCAATCAGCCCCAGCATTTT; d_call: NA; clone_size: NA; j_call: TRBJ1-5; v_call: TRBV2
cdr3_aa: CAILASGYNEQFF; cdr3_nt: TGTGCCATCTTGGCTAGCGGCTACAATGAGCAGTTCTTC; d_call: TRBD2; clone_size: once; j_call: TRBJ2-1; v_call: TRBV10-3
cdr3_aa: CAYARSGANVLTF; cdr3_nt: TGTGCCTACGCCCGCTCTGGGGCCAACGTCCTGACTTTC; d_call: NA; clone_size: NA; j_call: TRBJ2-6; v_call: TRBV30
cdr3_aa: CASSPSGGSATGELFF; cdr3_nt: TGTGCCAGCAGCCCATCGGGGGGTAGCGCTACCGGGGAGCTGTTTTTT; d_call: TRBD2; clone_size: once; j_call: TRBJ2-2; v_call: TRBV7-2
cdr3_aa: CASSSQPRGNTIYF; cdr3_nt: TGTGCCAGCAGCTCCCAGCCCCGTGGAAACACCATATATTTT; d_call: NA; clone_size: few; j_call: TRBJ1-3; v_call: TRBV7-9
cdr3_aa: CASSLGRTGGDTQYF; cdr3_nt: TGTGCCAGCAGCTTAGGGCGGACAGGGGGGGATACGCAGTATTTT; d_call: TRBD1; clone_size: once; j_call: TRBJ2-3; v_call: TRBV7-2
cdr3_aa: CASSLAVGVYYAQYF; cdr3_nt: TGTGCCAGCAGCTTGGCCGTCGGCGTATACTACGCGCAGTACTTC; d_call: NA; clone_size: NA; j_call: TRBJ2-7; v_call: TRBV7-6
cdr3_aa: CASSLTGRVFEQYF; cdr3_nt: TGTGCCAGCAGCCTCACAGGGCGGGTTTTTGAGCAGTACTTC; d_call: NA; clone_size: once; j_call: TRBJ2-7; v_call: TRBV28
cdr3_aa: CASSLTGLDGYTF; cdr3_nt: TGTGCCAGCAGCTTGACGGGGTTGGATGGCTACACCTTC; d_call: NA; clone_size: once; j_call: TRBJ1-2; v_call: TRBV5-6
cdr3_aa: CASSKQLYEQYF; cdr3_nt: TGTGCCAGCAGTAAACAGCTCTACGAGCAGTACTTC; d_call: NA; clone_size: NA; j_call: TRBJ2-7; v_call: TRBV7-9
cdr3_aa: CASSLEPAAGDTEAFF; cdr3_nt: TGTGCCAGCAGCTTAGAACCGGCAGCCGGGGACACTGAAGCTTTCTTT; d_call: NA; clone_size: NA; j_call: TRBJ1-1; v_call: TRBV11-2
cdr3_aa: CARSLTGLSCNEQFF; cdr3_nt: TGTGCCAGAAGCTTGACAGGGTTATCCTGCAATGAGCAGTTCTTC; d_call: NA; clone_size: NA; j_call: TRBJ2-1; v_call: TRBV5-3
cdr3_aa: CASSASSGNTGELFF; cdr3_nt: TGTGCCAGCAGCGCCAGTAGCGGGAACACCGGGGAGCTGTTTTTT; d_call: NA; clone_size: NA; j_call: TRBJ2-2; v_call: TRBV9
cdr3_aa: CASSQGQTTSYEQYF; cdr3_nt: TGTGCCAGCAGCCAAGGACAGACCACCTCCTACGAGCAGTACTTC; d_call: NA; clone_size: NA; j_call: TRBJ2-7; v_call: TRBV14
cdr3_aa: CASSLEGGTLRTQYF; cdr3_nt: TGTGCCAGCAGCTTGGAAGGAGGTACTCTCAGGACCCAGTACTTC; d_call: NA; clone_size: NA; j_call: TRBJ2-5; v_call: TRBV5-6
cdr3_aa: CASSDRGVHTGELFF; cdr3_nt: TGCGCCAGCAGTGATAGGGGGGTGCACACCGGGGAGCTGTTTTTT; d_call: NA; clone_size: NA; j_call: TRBJ2-2; v_call: TRBV10-1
cdr3_aa: CASSLRTSGGPSSYEQYF; cdr3_nt: TGCGCCAGCAGCTTGAGAACTAGCGGGGGGCCTAGCTCCTACGAGCAGTACTTC; d_call: TRBD2; clone_size: NA; j_call: TRBJ2-7; v_call: TRBV5-1
cdr3_aa: CASSITGGRTDTQYF; cdr3_nt: TGTGCCAGTAGTATAACAGGGGGAAGGACAGATACGCAGTATTTT; d_call: TRBD1; clone_size: NA; j_call: TRBJ2-3; v_call: TRBV19
cdr3_aa: CASSLGSFSYNEQFF; cdr3_nt: TGCGCCAGCAGCTTGGGGTCCTTCTCCTACAATGAGCAGTTCTTC; d_call: NA; clone_size: NA; j_call: TRBJ2-1; v_call: TRBV5-1
cdr3_aa: CASGFEQEKLFF; cdr3_nt: TGTGCTAGTGGTTTCGAGCAGGAAAAACTGTTTTTT; d_call: NA; clone_size: NA; j_call: TRBJ1-4; v_call: TRBV12-5
cdr3_aa: CASSPGGFTEAFF; cdr3_nt: TGTGCCAGCAGTCCGGGGGGGTTCACTGAAGCTTTCTTT; d_call: NA; clone_size: few; j_call: TRBJ1-1; v_call: TRBV6-5
cdr3_aa: CASSPPTSGRGTGELFF; cdr3_nt: TGCGCCAGCAGCCCGCCAACTAGCGGGAGGGGCACCGGGGAGCTGTTTTTT; d_call: TRBD2; clone_size: NA; j_call: TRBJ2-2; v_call: TRBV5-1
cdr3_aa: CASSFQRSYQETQYF; cdr3_nt: TGTGCCAGCAGCTTCCAGCGGTCCTACCAAGAGACCCAGTACTTC; d_call: NA; clone_size: NA; j_call: TRBJ2-5; v_call: TRBV7-2
cdr3_aa: CASSYSTTEAFF; cdr3_nt: TGTGCCAGCAGTTACTCGACCACTGAAGCTTTCTTT; d_call: NA; clone_size: NA; j_call: TRBJ1-1; v_call: TRBV6-5
cdr3_aa: CASRIGGGDEAFF; cdr3_nt: TGTGCCAGCCGTATTGGGGGGGGAGATGAAGCTTTCTTT; d_call: NA; clone_size: NA; j_call: TRBJ1-1; v_call: TRBV27